Presented here are 13 T cell receptor beta chains from one specimen sequenced in a study of blood T cell repertoires in COVID-19. This table comes from immunoSEQ multiplex PCR, and its TCRdb copy is limited to in-frame clones, with some not included. The repertoire holds about 210,000 clones, with around 80% as singletons. Material: peripheral blood. These receptor sequences come from a woman between 45 and 65 years old with acute or convalescent COVID-19.

The chain links TRBV11-3 to TRBJ2-3, with TRBD1 as a possible D gene (6 bases). The germline V and J ends were trimmed by 10 bases and 3 bases, with 23 bases remaining between them. The CDR3 consists of 16 residues. Germline-derived CDR1 and CDR2 are SGHNT and YENEEA. The CDR3 region has the DNA TGTGCCACCTCTCCCGGGACATCCCCGGGGACAGATACGCAGTATTTT. This codes for CATSPGTSPGTDTQYF.

The chain uses TRBV9 and TRBJ2-7; 8 bases line up with TRBD1. CDR1 SGDLS and CDR2 YYNGEE come from the germline V gene. V was clipped by 2 bases and J by 3 bases; unmatched bases: 4. This CDR3 is built from 14 residues. CDR3 coding DNA: TGTGCCAGCAGCGTGGGGACAGGACTCTACGAGCAGTACTTC. This sequence encodes CASSVGTGLYEQYF.

The V gene is TRBV28, the J gene TRBJ1-1; 7 bases map to TRBD1. Per germline, CDR1 MDHEN and CDR2 SYDVKM. CDR3 length: 16 amino acids. V was pared by 4 bases and J by 4 bases, with 12 bases of the junction left unmatched. The CDR3 DNA reads TGTGCCAGCAGTTCAAGACAGGGTAAAGGGAGCACTGAAGCTTTCTTT. Its protein product is CASSSRQGKGSTEAFF.

This chain uses TRBV28 with TRBJ2-6; D possibly corresponds to TRBD2 (5 bases). Germline V gene data show CDR1 as MDHEN and CDR2 as SYDVKM. The ends were cut back, 5 bases at V and 2 bases at J, with 7 bases in the middle. The CDR3 is 14 amino acids. The CDR3 region has the DNA TGTGCCAGCAGTGAGGGCGCTGGGGCCAACGTCCTGACTTTC. It codes for CASSEGAGANVLTF.

The chain combines TRBV6-5 with TRBJ2-7, with TRBD1 identical over 7 bases. The V gene end was trimmed by 6 bases and the J gene end by 2 bases; junction bases not matched to a gene: 10. This CDR3 has 15 residues. Germline V lookup: CDR1 MNHEY, CDR2 SVGAGI. CDR3 nucleotide sequence: TGTGCCAGCAGCGTACTACTGGACAGGACCTACGAGCAGTACTTC. Encoded protein: CASSVLLDRTYEQYF.

The chain joins TRBV5-1 to TRBJ2-3; TRBD2 matches at 10 bases. V was pared by 2 bases and J by 5 bases, with 2 bases of the junction left unmatched. CDR3 length: 14 residues. Germline V gene data show CDR1 as SGHRS and CDR2 as YFSETQ. CDR3 region: CASSFLAGEDTQYF. The CDR3 DNA sequence: TGCGCCAGCAGCTTTCTAGCGGGAGAAGATACGCAGTATTTT.

This chain links TRBV7-9 with TRBJ2-5, with 8 bases identical to TRBD2. The CDR3 runs to 14 residues. The trim removed 5 bases at V and 5 bases at J, leaving 7 bases unmatched. Germline CDR1 and CDR2: SEHNR and FQNEAQ (reference sequence). DNA of the CDR3: TGTGCCAGCAGCAAAAATACGGGGGGGGAGACCCAGTACTTC. Protein: CASSKNTGGETQYF.

The CDR3 spells CSVELAGVATDTQYF. CDR3 nucleotides: TGCAGCGTTGAGCTAGCGGGAGTAGCGACAGATACGCAGTATTTT. The J gene is TRBJ2-3, the V gene TRBV29-1; the match to TRBD2 covers 10 bases. The germline gives CDR1 SQVTM, CDR2 ANQGSEA. This CDR3 is built from 15 residues. V trimming: 3 bases; J trimming: 3 bases; junction bases outside the gene matches: 6.

This chain joins TRBV24-1 and TRBJ2-1; no clear D gene. CDR3 length: 14 amino acids. Germline CDR1 reads KGHDR; CDR2 reads SFDVKD. V lost 0 bases and J lost 7, with 9 bases in between. Here the CDR3 DNA reads TGTGCCACCAGTGATTTGAATTCCGAGAATGAGCAGTTCTTC. Translation: CATSDLNSENEQFF.

This clone appeared once. The chain has TRBV2 and TRBJ2-7; a weak D match, TRBD2 (5 bases). This CDR3 is built from 12 residues. Looked up from germline, CDR1 is SNHLY and CDR2 is FYNNEI. V lost 9 bases and J 5 bases, leaving 14 bases between the germline ends. The CDR3 loop is CASNRGTHEQYF. Here the CDR3 DNA reads TGTGCCAGTAACCGGGGAACCCACGAGCAGTACTTC. The full variable domain, rest sourced from reference TRBV2 and TRBJ2-7, is EPEVTQTPSHQVTQMGQEVILRCVPISNHLYFYWYRQILGQKVEFLVSFYNNEISEKSEIFDDQFSVERPDGSNFTLKIRSTKLEDSAMYFCASNRGTHEQYFGPGTRLTVT.

This chain connects TRBV29-1 to TRBJ1-2; 7 bases align to TRBD1. V gave up 7 bases and J gave up 6 bases; unmatched junction bases: 14. The germline CDR1 and CDR2 sequences are SQVTM and ANQGSEA. The CDR3 consists of 14 residues. CDR3 sequence (DNA): TGCAGCGCCACAAAGGCGACAGGGAGAGATGGCTACACCTTC. It is translated as CSATKATGRDGYTF.

The V gene is TRBV15, the J gene TRBJ1-4; 8 bases match TRBD1. After removal of 5 bases from V and 10 bases from J, the junction contained 12 bases not matched to a gene. The CDR3 totals 15 residues. The germline V gene encodes CDR1 LNHNV and CDR2 YYDKDF (reference sequence). DNA for the CDR3: TGTGCCACCAGCTCACTAGGACAGGGTCCTGGAAAACTGTTTTTT. Translation gives CATSSLGQGPGKLFF. Supplemented by reference TRBV15 and TRBJ1-4, the full variable domain reads DAMVIQNPRYQVTQFGKPVTLSCSQTLNHNVMYWYQQKSSQAPKLLFHYYDKDFNNEADTPDNFQSRRPNTSFCFLDIRSPGLGDTAMYLCATSSLGQGPGKLFFGSGTQLSVL.

The chain employs TRBV5-6 and TRBJ2-7, with 7 bases lining up with TRBD1. Germline V lookup: CDR1 SGHDT, CDR2 YYEEEE. The CDR3 has 14 residues. With 5 bases clipped from V and 7 bases from J, the junction kept 12 bases outside the gene matches. CDR3 sequence: CASRATGTGWEQYF. The CDR3 region has the DNA TGTGCCAGCAGGGCGACAGGGACGGGTTGGGAGCAGTACTTC.